The present TCR beta chain was sequenced within a study of cytomegalovirus exposure and HLA in healthy donors (dated by TCRdb to the late 2010s). Regarding the study in general: In an earlier analysis of approximately 640 of the donors, about 260 Gb of sequence data and 95 million to 130 million unique TCR beta sequences from 150 million to 200 million T cells were reported. Every discovery cohort repertoire had been produced on one sequencing platform. Roughly five DR-DQ haplotypes were handled as single units for association and clustering, since linkage in the cohort was strong. Among around 400 genotyped donors of the cohort, an average of roughly 240,000 unique TCR beta nucleotide sequences were sequenced per donor, around 20% of them non-productive. Along with the approximately 670-subject first cohort, a separate validation cohort of 120 different subjects was used. To study patterns of TCR occurrence, a later analysis re-analyzed previously published TCR beta repertoires from several hundred donors and added high-resolution HLA genotyping. Donor age, sex, ethnicity and CMV serostatus were compiled alongside the repertoire data. To decide whether each TCR beta V gene segment behaved as functional or pseudogenic, an earlier analysis of nearly 600 of the donors relied on high-throughput TCR beta sequencing. Among the approximately 400 genotyped donors, 81% belonged to the genetic ancestry cluster associated with self-reported Caucasian donors. An early release covering around 630 HLA-typed donors comprised about 300 gigabases of sequencing data and around 86 million unique TCR sequences. The study profiled the T cell repertoires of some 610 subjects by immunosequencing and related them to cytomegalovirus serostatus. A later genetic analysis took genome-wide SNP genotypes for 398 of the 666 donors and used that subset as a discovery cohort. Rather than drawing on any new phenotypic data, the later analysis identified candidate immune exposures from TCR beta sequences and the way those sequences occurred across donors. Class I and class II HLA loci were covered by the typing at four-digit resolution. The study aimed to test whether signatures of past pathogen exposure could be identified by cataloging public T cell receptors. To predict cytomegalovirus infection status, the study brought together high-throughput TCR immunosequencing, statistical association of individual TCRs with disease status, and machine learning. Typing coverage varied by locus: roughly 620-640 donors for A, B, C, DRB1 and DQB1; 500 to 550 for DQA1; some 610 for DPA1; about 450 for DPB1. Overall results and qualifications from the work: Broadly in line with IMGT annotations, most TCR beta V segments showed up in productive rearrangements about 87% or about 30% of the time in an earlier analysis of 450 to 600 of the donors. Strong co-occurrence of HLA alleles, especially DR and DQ, made assigning TCR associations to individual alleles difficult. A further reported finding was that TCR beta sequences accurately predicted the HLA-A and HLA-B alleles for most subjects in the first cohort. Because some donors lacked HLA typing at each locus, the association tests relied only on the typed subset. Correlated functional status among segregating V segments might reflect linkage disequilibrium, but an unknown experimental factor could not be ruled out. Most TCR sequences were seen in very few donors, while some public TCRs were found in many individuals. Because counts were too low, roughly 18 rarely observed V segments, including chromosome 9 orphons, were left out of the earlier analysis of several hundred of the donors. The study gave a list of under 200 TCR beta chains associated with cytomegalovirus. The authors suggested that the approach could potentially be extended to other disease states and immunological phenotypes. V-gene and J-gene trimming of TCR beta chains was associated with a missense DCLRE1C variant in a later genetic analysis, and the association was replicated in an independent cohort. The 87-base-pair reads could not distinguish some IMGT-functional V segments, including TRBV6-2 and TRBV6-3, so those segments were excluded. In a later analysis, HLA-associated TCR beta chains were found to be more clonally expanded and to have lower generation probabilities than equally common non-associated chains. The classifier was reported to diagnose cytomegalovirus status with high specificity and sensitivity in both the original and validation cohorts. In this cohort, only TCR beta chains were sequenced, and detectable features were limited by the absence of alpha or paired-chain data. For the cohort, immune exposure information was limited to CMV serostatus. A later analysis found that most CMV-associated TCR beta chains appeared HLA-restricted, with HLA associations seemingly driven largely by CMV exposure. In a later analysis, the rate of TCR association differed among HLA loci, with DRB1 alleles having the most associated TCRs and HLA-C alleles having the fewest. Specific HLA alleles were associated with roughly 16,000 TCR beta sequences at a false discovery rate of 0.05 in a later analysis. In vitro tests confirmed that a few of the cytomegalovirus-associated TCR beta chains recognize cytomegalovirus antigens. A group of highly shared sequence variants was considered likely to be a technical artifact of the sequencing pipeline. Presence/absence analyses assumed roughly uniform sequencing depth across donors, an assumption that may not hold. According to a later analysis, parvovirus B19, influenza, CMV and Epstein-Barr virus appeared linked to several top co-occurrence clusters. According to a later genetic analysis, donors in an Asian-associated ancestry cluster had fewer N-insertions in productive TCRs than the roughly 700-donor mean.

Of note for this clone: The specificity of this receptor is unknown. No base quality values were provided; no much bigger clone lies one nucleotide off.

CDR1 SEHNR and CDR2 FQNEAQ were looked up in the germline V gene (reference sequence). The CDR3 goes from the cysteine to the phenylalanine over 13 residues. Here the CDR3 DNA is all that survives: 39 bases in frame from base 1. For this chain, trimming is 3 bases at the V end and 8 bases at the J end, and the number of junction bases without a gene match is 6. Libraries were constructed by the immunoSEQ multiplex PCR assay. A mixture of 60 forward primers for TCR Vbeta segments and 13 reverse primers for TCR Jbeta segments was used in the multiplex PCR. Amplification of the CDR3 region of rearranged TCR beta genes was performed with a multiplex PCR assay on genomic DNA. The Illumina HiSeq System was used to sequence the amplified TCR beta libraries as 87-base-pair reads. The paper's processing steps were these. A later analysis tallied roughly 78 million unique TCR beta chains across the 600 to 700 repertoires, and around 9.9 million of those chains were shared by two or more donors. Raw reads were error-corrected and collapsed into unique sequences with a nearest-neighbor algorithm that merged closely related sequences to remove PCR and sequencing errors. Alignment of CDR3 sequences to IMGT reference sequences was used to assign V, D and J gene segments. For a sequence to be retained, a match of at least six nucleotides to both a V gene segment and a J gene segment was required. Rearrangements were classified as productive when the CDR3 lacked stop codons and remained in frame with V and J, and all other rearrangements were classified as non-productive. Following IMGT convention, CDR3 was defined as the stretch from the second conserved V-encoded cysteine up to the conserved J-encoded phenylalanine. The earlier analysis of roughly 590 of the donors excluded sequences that lacked an unambiguous match to a single V gene segment. An earlier analysis of 450 to 650 of the donors called V segments functional above 56.7% productive rearrangements and segregating when the between-donor standard deviation exceeded 5%. A statistical classification framework was built to diagnose cytomegalovirus status from the catalog of TCR beta chain sequences. A later analysis assigned V and J genes by comparing TCR nucleotide sequences with IMGT/GENE-DB human TR gene sequences. Using the TCRdist pipeline, a later analysis assigned CDR3 sequences along with most-parsimonious VDJ recombination scenarios. In a later analysis, every TCR beta chain was defined by the combination of its CDR3 amino acid sequence and its V-gene family, and reads without a unique V-gene family were dropped. In a later analysis, approximately 640 highly shared, low-generation-probability nucleotide sequences were removed to address suspected cross-contamination and a sequencing artifact. For each public chain, a later analysis derived a clonal expansion index from normalized ranks of inferred template counts within each repertoire. Generation probabilities in a later analysis came from a VDJ recombination model fitted to out-of-frame rearrangements, and those results were checked against IGoR. Hypergeometric tests were used in a later analysis to score TCR-TCR, TCR-HLA and TCR-CMV co-occurrence, with a repertoire-size bias correction applied to the TCR pairs. A later analysis estimated false discovery rates by permuting HLA or CMV assignments 20 times. A later analysis grouped co-occurring TCRs with DBSCAN, adding TCRdist sequence similarity when clustering within HLA-allele-positive subsets. Repertoires with fewer than 30,000 or more than 120,000 public chains, plus five repertoires with anomalous nucleotide sharing, were excluded from co-occurrence clustering. Sourced from immuneACCESS, this table was stored by TCRdb with only in-frame sequences that have V and J called. A share of the clones is absent; for the studies checked, an unresolved V gene accounts for under half, and the remainder has no known explanation. The D gene and trimming were derived from the DNA, and the V and J assignments and clone size from that table. Present in this sample are roughly 120,000 clones, about 84% of which were seen just once. Clones ranked in the top ten supply 3.6% of the sample.

In total, just over 650 healthy bone marrow donors made up the cohort. All cohort members were sampled while nominally healthy, although unrecorded immune exposures were likely present. The donor was CMV seronegative and was included in the group of approximately 350 seronegative cohort members. Each donor provided a peripheral blood sample, and peripheral blood mononuclear cells were used for TCR beta sequencing. The Qiagen DNeasy Blood Extraction Kit was used to extract genomic DNA from the blood cell samples. The source is a man in his forties in good health and CMV-seronegative. The rearranged chain carries TRBV7-9 and TRBJ1-2; TRBD1 fits 7 bases in the junction. Source material: PBMCs. Here the CDR3 is given as CASSFRRGQGYTF. The DNA sequence is given as TGTGCCAGCAGCTTTAGGCGGGGACAGGGCTACACCTTC.